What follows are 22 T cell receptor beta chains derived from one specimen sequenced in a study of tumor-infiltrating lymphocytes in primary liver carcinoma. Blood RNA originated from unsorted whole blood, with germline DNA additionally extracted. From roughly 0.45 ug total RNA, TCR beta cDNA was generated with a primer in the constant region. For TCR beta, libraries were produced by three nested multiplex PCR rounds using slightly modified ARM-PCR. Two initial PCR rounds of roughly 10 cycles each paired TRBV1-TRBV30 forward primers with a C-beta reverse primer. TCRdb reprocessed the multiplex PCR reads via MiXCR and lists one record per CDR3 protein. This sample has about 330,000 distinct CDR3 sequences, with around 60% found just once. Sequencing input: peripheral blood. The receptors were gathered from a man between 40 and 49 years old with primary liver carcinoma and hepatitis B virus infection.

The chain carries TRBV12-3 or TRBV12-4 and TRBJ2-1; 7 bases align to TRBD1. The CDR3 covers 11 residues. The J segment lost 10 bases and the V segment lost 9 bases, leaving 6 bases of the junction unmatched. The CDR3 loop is CASKGGGEQFF. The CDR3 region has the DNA TGTGCCAGTAAAGGGGGCGGCGAGCAGTTCTTC.

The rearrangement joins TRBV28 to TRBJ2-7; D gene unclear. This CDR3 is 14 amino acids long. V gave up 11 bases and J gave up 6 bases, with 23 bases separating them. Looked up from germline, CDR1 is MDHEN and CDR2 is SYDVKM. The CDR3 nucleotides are TGTGCCTGCATGGGAAGGGCAAGAATTCGCGAGCAGTACTTC. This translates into CACMGRARIREQYF.

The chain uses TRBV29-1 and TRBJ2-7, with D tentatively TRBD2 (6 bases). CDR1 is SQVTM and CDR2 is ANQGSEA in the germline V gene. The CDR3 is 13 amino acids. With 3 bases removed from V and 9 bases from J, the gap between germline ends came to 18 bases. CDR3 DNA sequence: TGCAGCGTTGAGCAATCCTGGACTAACGGGCAGTACTTC. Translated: CSVEQSWTNGQYF.

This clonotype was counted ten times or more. The CDR3 DNA follows: TGTGCCAGCAGCCAAGATTATGGCAGGGCGGGTCAGCCCCAGCATTTT. Translating it yields CASSQDYGRAGQPQHF. The J gene is TRBJ1-5, the V gene TRBV4-2, with D maybe TRBD1 (5 bases). Germline V CDR1 and CDR2: LGHNA, YNFKEQ. Between the trimmed V and J ends, which lost 0 bases and 6 bases, there was a span of 15 bases. This CDR3 spans 16 amino acids.

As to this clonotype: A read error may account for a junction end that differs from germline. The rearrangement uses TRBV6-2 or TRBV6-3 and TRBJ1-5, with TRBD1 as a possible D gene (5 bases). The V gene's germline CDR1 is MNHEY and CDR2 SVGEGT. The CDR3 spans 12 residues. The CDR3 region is CASRIGTQPQHF. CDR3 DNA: TGCGCCAGTAGGATAGGGACCCAGCCCCAGCATTTT.

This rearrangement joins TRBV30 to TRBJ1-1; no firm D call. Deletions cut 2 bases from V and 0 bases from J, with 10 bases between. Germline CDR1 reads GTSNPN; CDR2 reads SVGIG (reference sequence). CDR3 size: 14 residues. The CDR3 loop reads CAWSSIQLNTEAFF. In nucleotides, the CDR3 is TGTGCCTGGAGTTCGATCCAGCTGAACACTGAAGCTTTCTTT.

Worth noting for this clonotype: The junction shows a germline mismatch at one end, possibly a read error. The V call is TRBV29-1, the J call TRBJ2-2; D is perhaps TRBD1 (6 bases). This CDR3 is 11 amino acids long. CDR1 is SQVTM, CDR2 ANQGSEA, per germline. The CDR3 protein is CSARDTRELFF. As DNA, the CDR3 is TGCAGCGCCCGGGACACCAGGGAGCTGTTTTTT.

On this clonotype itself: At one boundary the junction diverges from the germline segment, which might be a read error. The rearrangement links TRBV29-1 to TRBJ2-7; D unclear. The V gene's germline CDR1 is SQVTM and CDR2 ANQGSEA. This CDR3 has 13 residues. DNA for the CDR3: TGCAGCGTACTTTCTAACGGCTCCTACGAGCACTACTTC. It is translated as CSVLSNGSYEHYF.

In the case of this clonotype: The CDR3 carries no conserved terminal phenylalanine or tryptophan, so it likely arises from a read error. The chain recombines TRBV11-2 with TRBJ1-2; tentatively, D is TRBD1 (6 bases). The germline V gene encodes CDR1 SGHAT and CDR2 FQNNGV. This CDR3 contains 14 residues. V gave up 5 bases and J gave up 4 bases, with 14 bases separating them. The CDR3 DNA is TGTGCCAGCAGCCGCGGAACAGGGCTCTATGGCTACACCATC. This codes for CASSRGTGLYGYTI.

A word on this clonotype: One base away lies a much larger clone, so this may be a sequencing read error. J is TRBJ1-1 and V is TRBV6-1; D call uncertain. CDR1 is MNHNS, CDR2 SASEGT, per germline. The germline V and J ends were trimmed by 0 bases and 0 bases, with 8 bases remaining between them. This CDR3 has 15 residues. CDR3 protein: CASSEARAMNTEAFF. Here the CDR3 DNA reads TGTGCCAGCAGTGAAGCTCGGGCTATGAACACTGAAGCTTTCTTT.

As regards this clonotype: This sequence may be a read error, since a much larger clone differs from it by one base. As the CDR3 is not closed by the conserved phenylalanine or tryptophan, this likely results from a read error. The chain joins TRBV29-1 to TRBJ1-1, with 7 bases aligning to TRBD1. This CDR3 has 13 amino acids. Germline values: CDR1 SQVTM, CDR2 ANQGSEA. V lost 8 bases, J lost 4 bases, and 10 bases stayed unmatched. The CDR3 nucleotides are TGCAGCCCAACGTTGAGGGGGCGCACTGAAGCTTTCTCT. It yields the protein CSPTLRGRTEAFS.

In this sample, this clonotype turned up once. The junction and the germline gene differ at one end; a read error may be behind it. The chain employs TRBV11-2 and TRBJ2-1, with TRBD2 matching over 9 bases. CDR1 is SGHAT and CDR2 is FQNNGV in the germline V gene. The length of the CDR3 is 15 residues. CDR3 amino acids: CASSSVAGASYEQFF. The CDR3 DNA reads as TGTGCCAGTAGCTCTGTAGCGGGGGCCTCCTACGAGCAGTTCTTC. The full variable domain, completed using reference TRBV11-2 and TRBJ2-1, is EAGVAQSPRYKIIEKRQSVAFWCNPISGHATLYWYQQILGQGPKLLIQFQNNGVVDDSQLPKDRFSAERLKGVDSTLKIQPAKLEDSAVYLCASSSVAGASYEQFFGPGTRLTVL.

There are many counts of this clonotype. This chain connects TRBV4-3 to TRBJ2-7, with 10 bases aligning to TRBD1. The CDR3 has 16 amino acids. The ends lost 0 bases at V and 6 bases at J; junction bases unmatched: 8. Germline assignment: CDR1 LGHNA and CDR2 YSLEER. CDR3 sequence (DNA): TGCGCCAGCAGCCAAGATCATAGGACAGGGGGACGCGAGCAGTACTTC. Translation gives CASSQDHRTGGREQYF.

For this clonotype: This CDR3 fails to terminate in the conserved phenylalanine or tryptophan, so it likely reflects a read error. This chain's CDR3 is CASSLLTSSETQYL. DNA of the CDR3: TGTGCCAGCAGCCTCCTGACTTCTTCGGAGACACAGTACTTA. The genes are TRBV11-2 and TRBJ2-5; no definite D call. Germline V lookup: CDR1 SGHAT, CDR2 FQNNGV. This CDR3 has 14 residues.

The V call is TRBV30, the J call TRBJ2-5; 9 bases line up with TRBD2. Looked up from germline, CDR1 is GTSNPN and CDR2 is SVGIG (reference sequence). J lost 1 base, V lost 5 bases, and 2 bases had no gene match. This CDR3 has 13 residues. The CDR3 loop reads CAWGREGQETQYF. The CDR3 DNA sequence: TGTGCCTGGGGGCGGGAGGGCCAAGAGACCCAGTACTTC.

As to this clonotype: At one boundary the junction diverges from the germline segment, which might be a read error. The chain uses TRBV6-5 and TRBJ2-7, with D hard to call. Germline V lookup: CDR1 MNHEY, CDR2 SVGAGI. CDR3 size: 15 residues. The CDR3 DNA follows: TGTGACAGCAGGCGCAGATGGAGTCGCTCGTACGAGCAGTACTTC. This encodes CDSRRRWSRSYEQYF.

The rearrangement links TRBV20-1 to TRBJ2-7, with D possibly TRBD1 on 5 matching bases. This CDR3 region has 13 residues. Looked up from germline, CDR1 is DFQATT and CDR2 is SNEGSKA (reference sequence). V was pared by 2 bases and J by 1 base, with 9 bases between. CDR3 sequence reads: CSARYRQSYEQYF. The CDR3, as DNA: TGCAGTGCTAGATACAGGCAGTCCTACGAGCAGTACTTC.

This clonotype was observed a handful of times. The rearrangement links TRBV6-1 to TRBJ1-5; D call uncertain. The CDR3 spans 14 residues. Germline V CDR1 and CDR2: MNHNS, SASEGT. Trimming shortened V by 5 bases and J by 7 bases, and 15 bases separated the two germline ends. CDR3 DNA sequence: TGTGCCAGCAGTAACGTGGGAGGGAGCCAGCCCCAGCATTTT. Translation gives CASSNVGGSQPQHF.

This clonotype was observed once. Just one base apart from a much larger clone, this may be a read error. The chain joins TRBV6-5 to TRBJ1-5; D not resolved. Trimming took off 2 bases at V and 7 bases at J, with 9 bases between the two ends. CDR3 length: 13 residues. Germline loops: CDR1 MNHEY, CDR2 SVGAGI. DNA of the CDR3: TGTGCCAGCAGTTACGAAACAACCCAGCCCCAGCATTTT. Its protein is CASSYETTQPQHF.

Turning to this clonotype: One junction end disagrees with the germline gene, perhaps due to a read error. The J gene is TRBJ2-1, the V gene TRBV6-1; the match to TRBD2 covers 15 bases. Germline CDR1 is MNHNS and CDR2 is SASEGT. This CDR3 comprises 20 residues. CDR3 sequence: CASSEVWTSGRAMSYDEQFF. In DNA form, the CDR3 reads TGTGCCAGCAGTGAAGTTTGGACTAGCGGGAGGGCCATGTCCTACGATGAGCAGTTCTTC.

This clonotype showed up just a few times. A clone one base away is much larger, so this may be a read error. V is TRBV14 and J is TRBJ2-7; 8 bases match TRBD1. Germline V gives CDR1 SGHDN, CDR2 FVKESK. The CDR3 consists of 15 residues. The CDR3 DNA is TGTGCCAGCAGCCTTCGACAGGGGATCTCCTACAAGCAGTACTTC. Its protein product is CASSLRQGISYKQYF.

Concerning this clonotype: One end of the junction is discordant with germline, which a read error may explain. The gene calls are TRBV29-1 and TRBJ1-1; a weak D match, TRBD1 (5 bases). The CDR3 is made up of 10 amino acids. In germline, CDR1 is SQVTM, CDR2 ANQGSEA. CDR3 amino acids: CRVGGSETFF. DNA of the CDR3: TGCCGCGTCGGGGGGTCTGAAACTTTCTTT.